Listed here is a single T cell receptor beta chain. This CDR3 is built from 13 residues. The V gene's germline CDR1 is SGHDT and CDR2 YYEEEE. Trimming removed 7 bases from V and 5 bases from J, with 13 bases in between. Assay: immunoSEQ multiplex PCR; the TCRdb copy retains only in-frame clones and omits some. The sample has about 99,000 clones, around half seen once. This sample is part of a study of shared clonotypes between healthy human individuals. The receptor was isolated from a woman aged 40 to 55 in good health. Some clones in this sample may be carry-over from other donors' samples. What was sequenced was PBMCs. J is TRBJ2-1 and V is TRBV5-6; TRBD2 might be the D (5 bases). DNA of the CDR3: TGTGCCAGCGGGAGCGACCCGAACAATGAGCAGTTCTTC. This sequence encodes CASGSDPNNEQFF.